This entry features one T cell receptor (beta chain) sequence. What it binds is not known. Mismatch with germline at one junction end may stem from a read error. The authors ran a second PCR of roughly 6 to 12 cycles using a sample-barcoded 5' primer and a J-beta primer mix. From the 5' RACE reads, TCRdb called clonotypes with MiXCR, one entry per CDR3 protein. Counted here are about a million distinct CDR3 sequences, more than 30% occurring once; the ten biggest clones make up less than 15%. Germline-derived CDR1 and CDR2 are SGHTA and FQGNSA. The CDR3 consists of 18 residues. This record comes from a study of blood T cells in healthy people across ages. Regarding the study as a whole: One million T cells yielded diversity estimates that were considered underestimates. Age showed a roughly linear inverse relationship with TCR beta diversity per million T cells. There was a strong correlation between TCR beta diversity and naive T cell percentage. Changes in expanded clonotypes were possibly confounded, as the CMV status of donors was unknown.

This sequence was found in a young man in good health. J is TRBJ1-6 and V is TRBV7-2; D unclear. Sequenced sample: blood. The DNA of the CDR3 is TGTGCCGGCAGCTCCACCAAGCAGAGAGCTCGACTGAATTCACCCCTCCACTTT. Translation: CAGSSTKQRARLNSPLHF.